This is a list of T cell receptor beta chains from one sample in a study of blood T cell repertoires in COVID-19. Only in-frame clones appear in the TCRdb table, and some are missing; sequencing was by immunoSEQ multiplex PCR. The sample consists of fewer than 400,000 clones, just under 90% of them appearing once. The sample comprised peripheral blood. The receptors were sampled from a woman aged 30 to 39 with COVID-19, enrolled during active disease. Each CDR3 is given with its conserved first and last residue.

TRBV6-2/TRBV6-3	TRBJ1-1	CASSYRGRHSEAFF
TRBV7-8	TRBJ1-5	CASSLGPGVGNQPQHF
TRBV18	TRBJ1-2	CASSLDRNYGYTF
TRBV27	TRBJ2-3	CASSLGGPPQDTQYF
TRBV2	TRBJ1-5	CASSPGQGTYQPQHF
TRBV18	TRBJ1-2	CASSPQGTGMFSNYGYTF
TRBV5-6	TRBJ1-1	CASSLVTQGETEAFF
TRBV7-3	TRBJ2-3	CASSLARGSTDTQYF
TRBV28	TRBJ1-5	CASSRQVSNQPQHF
TRBV5-1	TRBJ1-2	CASSSRLGVQGDGYTF
TRBV6-1	TRBJ2-1	CASSELRLYNEQFF
TRBV21-1	TRBJ1-1	CASSKESGGRAGTEAFF
TRBV5-1	TRBJ2-3	CASSPGQGTDTQYF
TRBV19	TRBJ1-1	CASSLGTGLNTEAFF
TRBV6-5	TRBJ2-5	CASTSGTGGTQYF
TRBV6-5	TRBJ1-1	CASSYSRGNTEAFF
TRBV19	TRBJ2-1	CASSIGLAGGNEQFF
TRBV7-9	TRBJ2-3	CASSFLTDTQYF
TRBV6-6	TRBJ1-4	CASSARGQDREKLFF
TRBV5-6	TRBJ1-2	CASSPQGGGYGYTF
TRBV14	TRBJ1-2	CASSQESRSYGYTF
TRBV18	TRBJ1-5	CASSSRRGASNQPQHF
TRBV5-1	TRBJ1-6	CASSATTSDSPLHF
TRBV6-5	TRBJ1-3	CASSYDTSSGNTIYF
TRBV19	TRBJ1-5	CASFNRGGGPQHF
TRBV7-2	TRBJ2-5	CASSSPRLAGGQETQYF
TRBV5-1	TRBJ2-3	CASSLAQYTDTQYF
TRBV19	TRBJ2-2	CASRPGQGSSGELFF
TRBV11-2	TRBJ1-2	CASSLEEQVPYGYTF
TRBV11-2	TRBJ1-1	CASTFGGGTEAFF
TRBV2	TRBJ1-5	CASMSRGGLVQPQHF
TRBV4-3	TRBJ2-3	CASSQELALSPGTDTQYF